A selection of T cell receptor beta chains follows, all from one sample in a study of glioma-infiltrating T cells. From the multiplex PCR reads, TCRdb called clonotypes with MiXCR, one entry per CDR3 protein. The sample carries tens of thousands of distinct CDR3 sequences, 23% recorded once. Sequenced sample: glioma tissue, nonneoplastic brain tissue, or PBMCs (not recorded which). Receptor source: a human donor with low-grade glioma or glioblastoma, undergoing nonglioma brain surgery, or in good health (not recorded which). Each CDR3 is given with its conserved first and last residue. D genes are given only for firm matches.

>TRBV6-6|TRBD1|TRBJ2-5
CASSYGQGAQYF
>TRBV12-5|NA|TRBJ1-5
CASGLVIGREGNQPQHF
>TRBV2|TRBD1|TRBJ2-5
CASRGPTGGKRYERYF
>TRBV6-2/TRBV6-3|NA|TRBJ2-1
CASRGGGTYSKQFF
>TRBV15|TRBD2|TRBJ2-7
CATSRNRLAGGEQYF
>TRBV2|NA|TRBJ1-1
CAISEAQVSRAFF
>TRBV27|TRBD1|TRBJ2-1
CASSLSIGGTYNEQFF
>TRBV5-1|NA|TRBJ2-7
CASSFPGTSNEQYF
>TRBV20-1|NA|TRBJ2-3
CSATLLDTQYF
>TRBV27|TRBD2|TRBJ2-5
CASSSPSREGPETQYF
>TRBV6-1|NA|TRBJ2-7
CASSYGPGLTRWQYF
>TRBV20-1|NA|TRBJ2-2
CSARSQPAVGGELFF
>TRBV2|NA|TRBJ1-5
CASSASNSNQPQHF
>TRBV20-1|NA|TRBJ2-3
CSALRQGRGVTDTQYF
>TRBV19|NA|TRBJ1-1
CASSIGGPNTEAFF
>TRBV6-1|NA|TRBJ1-3
CASSYSDSGNTIYF
>TRBV28|NA|TRBJ1-1
CASSKGVLDTEAFF
>TRBV20-1|NA|TRBJ1-1
CSASPLGTEAFF
>TRBV24-1|NA|TRBJ2-2
CATSDPQGGNGRELFF
>TRBV3-1|NA|TRBJ2-3
CASSQDGGRGHTDTQYF
>TRBV20-1|TRBD1|TRBJ2-3
CSAPGQGSRRGRTDTQYF
>TRBV3-1|TRBD2|TRBJ2-3
CASSSRLAGGTDTQYF